The clone carrying this T cell receptor beta chain was detected a few times. Its target is unknown. The sample is drawn from a study of T cells in Graves' hyperthyroidism and ophthalmopathy. Study-wide results and limits: Stable hyperthyroidism and ophthalmopathy were separated using 13 V-J signatures. Median prediction lead before ophthalmopathy onset was about 6.7 months with the model.

Amplified TCR beta CDR3 regions came from RNA transcripts. During a first-round RT-PCR of the TCR CDR3, the HTBI primer set was used. TCRdb analysed the multiplex PCR reads with MiXCR anew, one entry per CDR3 protein. The sample shows 640,000 or so distinct CDR3 sequences, roughly 15% of them seen only once. Approximately 10 ml of fresh peripheral blood supplied the PBMCs. Germline V gene data show CDR1 as KGHSH and CDR2 as LQKENI. The V end lost 3 bases, the J end lost 4 bases, and 15 bases lay between the germline ends. The CDR3 totals 15 residues. The sample was blood. This TCR was sampled from a middle-aged woman with Graves' ophthalmopathy. The rearrangement uses TRBV18 and TRBJ1-2, with D tentatively TRBD1 (5 bases). The CDR3 coding sequence is TGTGCCAGCTCACCTCAGGGAGAGACAAGCTATGGCTACACCTTC. It translates to CASSPQGETSYGYTF.